This T cell receptor beta chain was captured by sequencing in a study of early T cells in non-severe SARS-CoV-2 infection. Study-wide points: VDJdb matches were skewed toward anti-spike CD8 T cell responses.

Points on this clonotype: Its target is not known.

The TCR library protocol was used to attach unique molecular identifiers. These identifiers were attached to individual cDNA molecules. Each CDR3 protein gets one entry after TCRdb re-called the 5' RACE reads with MiXCR. The profile covers 15,000 to 20,000 distinct CDR3 sequences, with under 6.5% appearing a single time and approximately 6% taken by the ten largest. Material for sequencing was whole blood. This clonotype was obtained from an adult who was a healthcare worker with PCR-confirmed SARS-CoV-2 infection or an uninfected control (not recorded which).

CDR3 region: CASSENGPQPQHF. The CDR3 DNA sequence: TGTGCCAGCAGTGAAAACGGCCCCCAGCCCCAGCATTTT. The rearrangement links TRBV6-1 to TRBJ1-5, with unresolved D. Germline values: CDR1 MNHNS, CDR2 SASEGT. CDR3 length equals 13 residues. V was pared by 2 bases and J by 7 bases, with 9 bases between.